Listed below are T cell receptor beta chains from one sample, sequenced in a study of T cells after yellow fever vaccination. Using its own MiXCR run on the 5' RACE reads, TCRdb lists one record per CDR3 protein. Among approximately 330,000 distinct CDR3 sequences listed, around 12% were seen once. Sample: CD4+ T cells sorted from PBMCs, taken 15 days after the yellow fever booster vaccination. The receptor source for this set is a man between 18 and 29 years old who received the YFV17D yellow fever vaccine. Each CDR3 is given with its conserved first and last residue. Each record gives: clone size, J gene, V gene, D gene, CDR3 DNA, CDR3 protein. The D gene is left open where the match is weak. The size field is filled for only some rows; it gives once, few, many or a size class.

abundance: .
j_gene: TRBJ2-5
v_gene: TRBV12-3/TRBV12-4
d_gene: TRBD2
CDR3nt: TGTGCCAGCAGCCCCATGGGACTAGCGGGGGCCCACCGGACCCAGTACTTC
CDR3aa: CASSPMGLAGAHRTQYF

abundance: .
j_gene: TRBJ2-7
v_gene: TRBV20-1
d_gene: .
CDR3nt: TGCAGTGGGAATACAGGAAGCTCCTACGAGCAGTACTTC
CDR3aa: CSGNTGSSYEQYF

abundance: .
j_gene: TRBJ1-2
v_gene: TRBV18
d_gene: .
CDR3nt: TGTGCCAGCTCACCAGGATCGAGCGGGGACTATGGCTACACCTTC
CDR3aa: CASSPGSSGDYGYTF

abundance: .
j_gene: TRBJ2-2
v_gene: TRBV7-2
d_gene: .
CDR3nt: TGTGCCAGCAGCTTCCTTCCGGGTAACACCGGGGAGCTGTTTTTT
CDR3aa: CASSFLPGNTGELFF

abundance: once
j_gene: TRBJ1-1
v_gene: TRBV29-1
d_gene: TRBD1
CDR3nt: TGCAGCGGGGGACAGGGCTCCCGCACTGAAGCTTTCTTT
CDR3aa: CSGGQGSRTEAFF

abundance: many
j_gene: TRBJ2-7
v_gene: TRBV7-3
d_gene: TRBD2
CDR3nt: TGTGCCAGCAGCCCAGGTTCGGGGGGCTCCTACGAGCAGTACTTC
CDR3aa: CASSPGSGGSYEQYF

abundance: many
j_gene: TRBJ2-5
v_gene: TRBV6-5
d_gene: TRBD2
CDR3nt: TGTGCCAGCAGTCGCGGGACTAGCGGGCAAGAGACCCAGTACTTC
CDR3aa: CASSRGTSGQETQYF

abundance: .
j_gene: TRBJ1-6
v_gene: TRBV7-2
d_gene: .
CDR3nt: TGTGCCAGCAGCTTTGCAGAAGGGCCCTCACCCCTCCACTTT
CDR3aa: CASSFAEGPSPLHF

abundance: many
j_gene: TRBJ2-2
v_gene: TRBV5-1
d_gene: .
CDR3nt: TGCGCCAGCAGCTTACAGGCCGGGGAGCTGTTTTTT
CDR3aa: CASSLQAGELFF

abundance: few
j_gene: TRBJ1-5
v_gene: TRBV4-1
d_gene: .
CDR3nt: TGCGCCAGCAGCCAAGACCCCAAATCCGATCAGCCCCAGCATTTT
CDR3aa: CASSQDPKSDQPQHF

abundance: .
j_gene: TRBJ2-3
v_gene: TRBV5-5
d_gene: TRBD2
CDR3nt: TGTGCCAGCAGCTTGGCTCCGGGGGAGCGGGGAGATACGCAGTATTTT
CDR3aa: CASSLAPGERGDTQYF

abundance: few
j_gene: TRBJ2-5
v_gene: TRBV12-3/TRBV12-4
d_gene: .
CDR3nt: TGTGCCAGCAGTCTGCTGGGATCTGGAGAGACCCAGTACTTC
CDR3aa: CASSLLGSGETQYF

abundance: few
j_gene: TRBJ2-4
v_gene: TRBV11-2
d_gene: TRBD1
CDR3nt: TGTGCCAGCAGCCCTGGAAGTGGACAGGGGGCGGACATTCAGTACTTC
CDR3aa: CASSPGSGQGADIQYF

abundance: few
j_gene: TRBJ1-1
v_gene: TRBV7-6
d_gene: TRBD1
CDR3nt: TGTGCCAGCAGCTTTTACAGGGGACCTGAAGCTTTCTTT
CDR3aa: CASSFYRGPEAFF

abundance: few
j_gene: TRBJ2-5
v_gene: TRBV7-2
d_gene: TRBD2
CDR3nt: TGTGCCAGCAGCTACCGGGGACTAGCGGGCCCCGGGGAGACCCAGTACTTC
CDR3aa: CASSYRGLAGPGETQYF

abundance: .
j_gene: TRBJ2-4
v_gene: TRBV7-2
d_gene: .
CDR3nt: TGTGCCAGCAGCTTAACGACAGGTCTGGGCATTCAGTACTTC
CDR3aa: CASSLTTGLGIQYF

abundance: few
j_gene: TRBJ1-2
v_gene: TRBV20-1
d_gene: TRBD1
CDR3nt: TGCAGTGCTAGTAAACAGGGGGCCTTCTATGGCTACACCTTC
CDR3aa: CSASKQGAFYGYTF

abundance: .
j_gene: TRBJ1-1
v_gene: TRBV7-3
d_gene: .
CDR3nt: TGTGCCAGCAGCTTATCTTCGGGCACTGAAGCTTTCTTT
CDR3aa: CASSLSSGTEAFF

abundance: few
j_gene: TRBJ1-1
v_gene: TRBV10-3
d_gene: .
CDR3nt: TGTGCCATCAGCCGGGCGGGGAACACTGAAGCTTTCTTT
CDR3aa: CAISRAGNTEAFF

abundance: .
j_gene: TRBJ1-5
v_gene: TRBV28
d_gene: .
CDR3nt: TGTGCCAGCAGTTTAGCCGGATATAGCAATCAGCCCCAGCATTTT
CDR3aa: CASSLAGYSNQPQHF

abundance: many
j_gene: TRBJ1-5
v_gene: TRBV12-3/TRBV12-4
d_gene: TRBD1
CDR3nt: TGTGCCAGCAAATATACAGGGGGGTACCAGCCCCAGCATTTT
CDR3aa: CASKYTGGYQPQHF

abundance: few
j_gene: TRBJ1-2
v_gene: TRBV9
d_gene: .
CDR3nt: TGTGCCAGCAGCGTAGGTTCCCAGGACCTCTATGGCTACACCTTC
CDR3aa: CASSVGSQDLYGYTF

abundance: .
j_gene: TRBJ2-2
v_gene: TRBV12-3/TRBV12-4
d_gene: .
CDR3nt: TGTGCCAGCACCGGGGGGCGGTCGAACACCGGGGAGCTGTTTTTT
CDR3aa: CASTGGRSNTGELFF

abundance: .
j_gene: TRBJ2-2
v_gene: TRBV4-2
d_gene: TRBD2
CDR3nt: TGTGCCAGCAGCCAATCGACTAGCGGGGGGCCCGGGGAGCTGTTTTTT
CDR3aa: CASSQSTSGGPGELFF

abundance: .
j_gene: TRBJ2-5
v_gene: TRBV12-3/TRBV12-4
d_gene: TRBD1
CDR3nt: TGTGCCAGCAGACCTACCGGGACAGGAGAGACCCAGTACTTC
CDR3aa: CASRPTGTGETQYF

abundance: .
j_gene: TRBJ2-1
v_gene: TRBV5-1
d_gene: .
CDR3nt: TGCGCCAGCAGCTCGCCCGCCAATGAGCAGTTCTTC
CDR3aa: CASSSPANEQFF

abundance: many
j_gene: TRBJ2-3
v_gene: TRBV6-1
d_gene: .
CDR3nt: TGTGCCAGCAGTGAAAGGTCAGGCACGCAGTATTTT
CDR3aa: CASSERSGTQYF

abundance: .
j_gene: TRBJ2-1
v_gene: TRBV9
d_gene: .
CDR3nt: TGTGCCAGCAGCCAGCGAGCGGATCCCTACAATGAGCAGTTCTTC
CDR3aa: CASSQRADPYNEQFF

abundance: .
j_gene: TRBJ1-2
v_gene: TRBV19
d_gene: .
CDR3nt: TGTGCCAGTAGAAGAAACATAGCCAGCGGCTACACCTTC
CDR3aa: CASRRNIASGYTF

abundance: few
j_gene: TRBJ1-6
v_gene: TRBV7-8
d_gene: .
CDR3nt: TGTGCCAGCAGCGCCCCTGGGTTTGGTTCACCCCTCCACTTT
CDR3aa: CASSAPGFGSPLHF

abundance: many
j_gene: TRBJ1-2
v_gene: TRBV11-2
d_gene: .
CDR3nt: TGTGCCAGCAGCTTTCGGGATGGCTACACCTTC
CDR3aa: CASSFRDGYTF